This is a list of T cell receptor beta chains from one sample in a study of beta chain features in type 1 diabetes. Method: immunoSEQ multiplex PCR; TCRdb's copy keeps in-frame clones and lacks some. The sample holds a few hundred thousand clones, roughly 12% seen once. The sample was naive CD4+ T cells from blood. These receptor sequences come from a woman aged 18-29 years with type 1 diabetes. CDR3s include the opening cysteine and the closing phenylalanine or tryptophan. The order of the fields is CDR3 DNA, CDR3 protein, D gene, V gene, J gene, CDR3 length, clone size. A D gene is named only where the DNA matches it firmly. Clone size is stated in some rows and not others, as once, few, many or a class when expanded.

cdr3_nt: TGTGCCAGCAGCAAGACTAGCGGGGGGGCCCATACGCAGTATTTT; cdr3_aa: CASSKTSGGAHTQYF; d_call: TRBD2; v_call: TRBV2; j_call: TRBJ2-3; cdr3_length: 15; clone_size: -
cdr3_nt: TGTGCCAGCAGTTTACTCACTGAAGCTTTCTTT; cdr3_aa: CASSLLTEAFF; d_call: -; v_call: TRBV28; j_call: TRBJ1-1; cdr3_length: 11; clone_size: few
cdr3_nt: TGTGCCAGCAGTTTAAGTACAGGTGGATCACCCCTCCACTTT; cdr3_aa: CASSLSTGGSPLHF; d_call: -; v_call: TRBV27; j_call: TRBJ1-6; cdr3_length: 14; clone_size: few
cdr3_nt: TGCGCCAGCAGCTTGACGTCGGAGGTCGGAGATACGCAGTATTTT; cdr3_aa: CASSLTSEVGDTQYF; d_call: -; v_call: TRBV5-1; j_call: TRBJ2-3; cdr3_length: 15; clone_size: few
cdr3_nt: TGCGCCAGCAGCCCGAGAGCGGGGGGGCCAGATACGCAGTATTTT; cdr3_aa: CASSPRAGGPDTQYF; d_call: TRBD2; v_call: TRBV5-1; j_call: TRBJ2-3; cdr3_length: 15; clone_size: few
cdr3_nt: TGTGCCAGCGGACAGGGGACCCAGTACTTC; cdr3_aa: CASGQGTQYF; d_call: TRBD1; v_call: TRBV27; j_call: TRBJ2-5; cdr3_length: 10; clone_size: -
cdr3_nt: TGTGCCAGCACCCCAGGGGTCCAAGAGACCCAGTACTTC; cdr3_aa: CASTPGVQETQYF; d_call: -; v_call: TRBV7-9; j_call: TRBJ2-5; cdr3_length: 13; clone_size: -
cdr3_nt: TGTGCCAGCAGTGAGGACAGGGTCTACGAGCAGTACTTC; cdr3_aa: CASSEDRVYEQYF; d_call: TRBD1; v_call: TRBV6-4; j_call: TRBJ2-7; cdr3_length: 13; clone_size: few
cdr3_nt: TGTGCCAGCAGCTTGGCTGGGGGGGGGACCTACGAGCAGTACTTC; cdr3_aa: CASSLAGGGTYEQYF; d_call: TRBD2; v_call: TRBV5-4; j_call: TRBJ2-7; cdr3_length: 15; clone_size: -
cdr3_nt: TGTGCCAGCACGACTTCTCGGGGGGCGAAAGGAAACACCATATATTTT; cdr3_aa: CASTTSRGAKGNTIYF; d_call: -; v_call: TRBV6-6; j_call: TRBJ1-3; cdr3_length: 16; clone_size: few